The 23 T cell receptor beta chains given below trace back to one sample, sequenced in a study of beta chain features in type 1 diabetes. Their antigen targets remain unknown. Study-wide findings and caveats: Type 1 diabetes patients had TCRB CDR3s that were shorter (moderately but significantly so) in all four CD4+ subsets.

Since all of the isolated RNA was reverse transcribed, expressed TCRB transcripts were what got sequenced. The table came from immunoSEQ multiplex PCR; TCRdb's copy has only in-frame clones and leaves some out. The sample includes about 240,000 clones, around 14% of them seen just once. The sample consisted of naive CD4+ T cells from blood. The receptors come from a man aged 30-40 years with type 1 diabetes.

This clone was counted between two and nine times. CDR3 in amino acids: CAWSKKGVPYEQYF. CDR3 coding DNA: TGTGCCTGGAGCAAAAAGGGGGTTCCCTACGAGCAGTACTTC. The chain combines TRBV30 with TRBJ2-7; D might be TRBD1 (6 bases). There are 14 residues in the CDR3. Germline lookup yields CDR1 GTSNPN and CDR2 SVGIG (reference sequence). Trimming took off 3 bases at V and 2 bases at J, with 14 bases between the two ends. Based on the CDR3 plus reference TRBV30 and TRBJ2-7, the full variable domain is SQTIHQWPATLVQPVGSPLSLECTVEGTSNPNLYWYRQAAGRGLQLLFYSVGIGQISSEVPQNLSASRPQDRQFILSSKKLLLSDSGFYLCAWSKKGVPYEQYFGPGTRLTVT.

This clone was found a few times. This sequence joins TRBV7-9 and TRBJ2-5; 11 bases are shared with TRBD2. Trimming cost V 1 base and J 3 bases; bases outside gene matches: 1. Germline loops: CDR1 SEHNR, CDR2 FQNEAQ (reference sequence). The length of the CDR3 is 15 residues. In nucleotides, the CDR3 is TGTGCCAGCAGCTTAGGACTAGCGGGGAAAGAGACCCAGTACTTC. Translating it yields CASSLGLAGKETQYF.

The chain joins TRBV6-1 to TRBJ1-1; maybe TRBD1 (5 bases). CDR1 is MNHNS, CDR2 SASEGT, per germline. V lost 4 bases and J 1 base, leaving 13 bases between the germline ends. The CDR3 spans 15 residues. The CDR3 coding sequence is TGTGCCAGCAGTGGGCGCGGGGGAAGGAACACTGAAGCTTTCTTT. This codes for CASSGRGGRNTEAFF.

The chain combines TRBV9 with TRBJ1-1; 7 nucleotides align to TRBD1. J lost 10 bases, V lost 0 bases, and 3 bases had no gene match. CDR1 and CDR2 (germline): SGDLS, YYNGEE. This CDR3 contains 12 residues. The CDR3 DNA follows: TGTGCCAGCAGCGTAGAGGGGGCGCGAGCTTTCTTT. Its protein product is CASSVEGARAFF.

This clone was found a few times. V usage is TRBV7-6 and J usage is TRBJ2-7; the match to TRBD2 covers 8 bases. CDR1 is SGHVS, CDR2 FNYEAQ, per germline. The ends lost 2 bases at V and 4 bases at J; junction bases unmatched: 4. This CDR3 comprises 14 residues. In nucleotides, the CDR3 is TGTGCCAGCAGCTTATCCCGGGAGGGGTACGAGCAGTACTTC. It translates to CASSLSREGYEQYF. The full variable domain, completed using reference TRBV7-6 and TRBJ2-7, is GAGVSQSPRYKVTKRGQDVALRCDPISGHVSLYWYRQALGQGPEFLTYFNYEAQQDKSGLPNDRFSAERPEGSISTLTIQRTEQRDSAMYRCASSLSREGYEQYFGPGTRLTVT.

The V and J genes are TRBV4-1 and TRBJ2-1; 8 bases are a match to TRBD2. The V segment lost 1 base and the J segment 3 bases; nucleotides outside the gene matches: 8. Germline V gives CDR1 MGHRA, CDR2 YSYEKL. The CDR3 spans 17 residues. The CDR3 sequence: CASSQGGVAGNYNEQFF. The CDR3 DNA reads as TGCGCCAGCAGCCAAGGGGGAGTAGCGGGGAACTACAATGAGCAGTTCTTC.

The chain employs TRBV27 and TRBJ2-4; tentatively, D is TRBD1 (5 bases). The CDR3 has 17 amino acids. Per germline, CDR1 MNHEY and CDR2 SMNVEV (reference sequence). V dropped 0 bases and J dropped 0 bases, with 12 bases sitting between them. CDR3 in DNA: TGTGCCAGCAGTTTATCAGGCAGGGTCCTAGCCAAAAACATTCAGTACTTC. It is translated as CASSLSGRVLAKNIQYF.

The chain combines TRBV4-2 with TRBJ2-7; 9 bases line up with TRBD2. Germline CDR1 LGHNA, CDR2 YNFKEQ. This CDR3 spans 15 amino acids. Trimming removed 4 bases from V and 3 bases from J; junction bases left unmatched: 7. The DNA for the CDR3 is TGTGCCAGCAGCCCGCGGGAGGGTAGCGGCTACGAGCAGTACTTC. This encodes CASSPREGSGYEQYF.

V usage is TRBV7-9 and J usage is TRBJ1-1, with 7 bases identical to TRBD1. This CDR3 contains 15 residues. CDR1 is SEHNR, CDR2 FQNEAQ, per germline (reference sequence). The ends lost 4 bases at V and 1 base at J; junction bases unmatched: 6. In DNA, the CDR3 is TGTGCCAGCAGCTCCTCCGACAGGGCGAACACTGAAGCTTTCTTT. Encoded protein: CASSSSDRANTEAFF.

Only a few counts were recorded for this clone. The gene calls are TRBV5-1 and TRBJ1-1, with a weak D call TRBD1 (5 bases). V was cut by 4 bases and J by 3 bases, with 13 bases left in between. Looked up from germline, CDR1 is SGHRS and CDR2 is YFSETQ. The CDR3 spans 14 residues. CDR3 residues: CASSPRGVDTEAFF. CDR3 DNA: TGCGCCAGCAGCCCACGGGGGGTCGACACTGAAGCTTTCTTT.

Comment on this clone: Other DNA sequences within the sample encode an identical CDR3. The chain joins TRBV30 to TRBJ2-7; the D gene is possibly TRBD2 (5 bases). The CDR3 is 11 residues long. Trimming cost V 4 bases and J 4 bases, with 8 bases left between them. CDR1 is GTSNPN and CDR2 is SVGIG in the germline V gene (reference sequence). CDR3 amino acids: CAWTSGYEQYF. In DNA, the CDR3 is TGTGCCTGGACGTCGGGGTACGAGCAGTACTTC.

The table lists this clone with a few counts. The CDR3 spells CASSAGTGTLGYTF. Here the CDR3 DNA reads TGCGCCAGCAGCGCCGGGACAGGTACTCTTGGCTACACCTTC. The V call is TRBV5-1, the J call TRBJ1-2, with 8 bases that match TRBD1. V dropped 4 bases and J dropped 7; count of bases not matched to a gene: 9. The germline CDR1 and CDR2 sequences are SGHRS and YFSETQ. The CDR3 is made up of 14 amino acids.

This clone was detected a few times. The V call is TRBV9, the J call TRBJ2-3; the match to TRBD2 covers 7 bases. From germline, CDR1 is SGDLS and CDR2 YYNGEE. The CDR3 covers 16 residues. Trimming removed 0 bases from V and 2 bases from J; junction bases left unmatched: 6. CDR3 sequence reads: CASSVDLADLTDTQYF. CDR3 DNA sequence: TGTGCCAGCAGCGTAGACCTAGCGGACCTCACAGATACGCAGTATTTT.

Only a few counts were recorded for this clone. This sequence joins TRBV4-1 and TRBJ1-1; TRBD1 might be the D (6 bases). V dropped 4 bases and J dropped 0 bases, with 15 bases sitting between them. From germline, CDR1 is MGHRA and CDR2 YSYEKL. This CDR3 spans 16 amino acids. For the CDR3, the DNA is TGCGCCAGCAGCCGAACCAGGGGTGAATTGAACACTGAAGCTTTCTTT. Amino acids: CASSRTRGELNTEAFF.

The chain is built from TRBV4-3 and TRBJ2-4, with 7 nucleotides matching TRBD2. The germline V gene has CDR1 LGHNA and CDR2 YSLEER. The V gene end was trimmed by 1 base and the J gene end by 0 bases; junction bases not matched to a gene: 6. The CDR3 consists of 17 residues. The CDR3 loop reads CASSQVAGDTAKNIQYF. CDR3 bases: TGCGCCAGCAGCCAAGTGGCGGGAGATACAGCCAAAAACATTCAGTACTTC.

This clone was found a few times. The chain has TRBV18 and TRBJ1-1, with 10 bases lining up with TRBD1. With 6 bases clipped from V and 0 bases from J, the junction kept 13 bases outside the gene matches. This CDR3 has 18 amino acids. Germline values: CDR1 KGHSH, CDR2 LQKENI. The CDR3 nucleotides read TGTGCCAGCTCCCCTCGGACAGGGGGGGGTAGGATGAACACTGAAGCTTTCTTT. It is translated as CASSPRTGGGRMNTEAFF.

This clone was seen more than once but under ten times. The chain recombines TRBV29-1 with TRBJ1-2, with D unresolved. Germline CDR1 SQVTM, CDR2 ANQGSEA. V was cut by 7 bases and J by 4 bases, with 10 bases left in between. The CDR3 covers 11 residues. This CDR3 reads CSGRFPYGYTF. The CDR3 region has the DNA TGCAGCGGGCGGTTTCCCTATGGCTACACCTTC.

This clone was found a few times. The chain joins TRBV25-1 to TRBJ1-1; the D is unclear. Between the trimmed V and J ends, which lost 3 bases and 4 bases, there was a span of 9 bases. The CDR3 sequence is 13 residues long. Germline V CDR1 and CDR2: MGHDK, SYGVNS. Here the CDR3 DNA reads TGTGCCAGCAGTGACGCCGCGAGCACTGAAGCTTTCTTT. It encodes CASSDAASTEAFF. Full variable domain (missing parts from reference TRBV25-1 and TRBJ1-1): EADIYQTPRYLVIGTGKKITLECSQTMGHDKMYWYQQDPGMELHLIHYSYGVNSTEKGDLSSESTVSRIRTEHFPLTLESARPSHTSQYLCASSDAASTEAFFGQGTRLTVV.

The chain couples TRBV19 to TRBJ2-1; the match to TRBD2 covers 10 bases. The CDR3 contains 18 residues. V dropped 2 bases and J dropped 0; count of bases not matched to a gene: 7. Germline CDR1 LNHDA, CDR2 SQIVND (reference sequence). DNA for the CDR3: TGTGCCAGTAGTATACGGCTAGCGGGGGCAAGCTCCTACAATGAGCAGTTCTTC. This translates into CASSIRLAGASSYNEQFF.

V and J are TRBV5-8 and TRBJ1-3; 7 bases are a match to TRBD1. The CDR3 totals 14 residues. V lost 4 bases, J lost 4 bases, and 5 bases stayed unmatched. Germline assignment: CDR1 SGHTS and CDR2 YDEGEE. The CDR3: CASSRQGLGNTIYF. The CDR3 DNA reads TGTGCCAGCAGCCGACAGGGCCTGGGAAACACCATATATTTT. Complete variable domain (other parts from reference TRBV5-8 and TRBJ1-3): EAGVTQSPTHLIKTRGQQATLRCSPISGHTSVYWYQQALGLGLQFLLWYDEGEERNRGNFPPRFSGRQFPNYSSELNVNALELEDSALYLCASSRQGLGNTIYFGEGSWLTVV.

This clone was counted a few times. The J gene is TRBJ2-7, the V gene TRBV9; the match to TRBD1 covers 12 bases. Germline values: CDR1 SGDLS, CDR2 YYNGEE. Trimming at V came to 4 bases and at J to 6 bases, leaving 8 bases not matched to a gene. The CDR3 has 15 residues. CDR3 amino acids: CASSPTGTGGSEQYF. DNA of the CDR3: TGTGCCAGCAGCCCAACCGGGACAGGGGGCAGCGAGCAGTACTTC.

This clone has a handful of counts. The chain carries TRBV9 and TRBJ1-1, with D possibly matching TRBD1 (6 bases). This CDR3 spans 15 amino acids. In germline, CDR1 is SGDLS, CDR2 YYNGEE. Between the trimmed V and J ends, which lost 2 bases and 5 bases, there was a span of 16 bases. CDR3 protein: CASSVQDSRVTEAFF. The DNA of the CDR3 is TGTGCCAGCAGCGTCCAGGACAGTCGGGTTACTGAAGCTTTCTTT.

The chain employs TRBV10-3 and TRBJ2-7; 7 nucleotides agree with TRBD1. The CDR3 sequence is 14 residues long. V lost 10 bases and J lost 5; bases outside the gene matches: 14. The germline V gene has CDR1 ENHRY and CDR2 SYGVKD. The CDR3 sequence: CATQGEGTVNEQYF. The CDR3 DNA sequence: TGTGCCACCCAGGGTGAGGGGACAGTCAACGAGCAGTACTTC.